Below, 16 T cell receptor beta chains from the same sample are listed, as sequenced in a study of human T cells and chemical hapten exposure. TCRdb itself ran the RACE reads through MiXCR, one entry per CDR3 protein. Seen here are tens of thousands of distinct CDR3 sequences, 9.6% observed once, and the top ten hold approximately 3.8%. Time point noted: pre-sensitization, week 0. Noted treatment: therapeutic diphenylcyclopropenone sensitization with weekly scalp DPC. The material sequenced was whole blood, taken in connection with sensitization to the hapten diphenylcyclopropenone (DPC). Receptor source: a middle-aged woman with alopecia areata. Some clones in this sample may be carry-over from other donors' samples.

The rearrangement joins TRBV9 to TRBJ2-5; no firm D call. From germline, CDR1 is SGDLS and CDR2 YYNGEE. The CDR3 extends over 12 amino acids. The V and J ends lost 6 bases and 5 bases respectively, with 11 bases between them. The CDR3 loop is CASNEPRETQYF. In nucleotides, the CDR3 is TGTGCCAGCAACGAACCCAGGGAGACCCAGTACTTC.

This chain links TRBV7-2 with TRBJ2-7; D uncertain. V shed 1 base and J shed 9 bases, with 16 bases lying between them. Germline CDR1 is SGHTA and CDR2 is FQGNSA. This CDR3 has 14 residues. Here the CDR3 DNA reads TGTGCCAGCAGCTTAGTGGCCGGATGGCTGGGGCAGTACTTC. It specifies CASSLVAGWLGQYF.

This clonotype came up a few times. The chain uses TRBV5-4 and TRBJ2-7; 8 bases map to TRBD2. CDR1 SGHNT and CDR2 YYREEE come from the germline V gene (reference sequence). Trimming cost V 0 bases and J 1 base; bases outside gene matches: 9. The CDR3 spans 17 residues. Here the CDR3 reads CASSLAIGGAPSYEQYF. For the CDR3, the DNA is TGTGCCAGCAGCTTGGCCATCGGGGGGGCTCCGTCCTACGAGCAGTACTTC.

This clonotype was recorded many times. V and J are TRBV6-2 or TRBV6-3 and TRBJ1-1; TRBD1 is a possible D gene (6 bases). This CDR3 has 12 amino acids. Germline values: CDR1 MNHEY, CDR2 SVGEGT. V lost 6 bases to trimming and J lost 1 base, with 6 bases between them. The CDR3 sequence: CASRGQNTEAFF. Here the CDR3 DNA reads TGTGCCAGCAGGGGACAGAACACTGAAGCTTTCTTT.

This clonotype has a handful of counts. This sequence joins TRBV12-3 or TRBV12-4 and TRBJ2-7; D is unresolved. V gave up 1 base and J gave up 7 bases, with 5 bases separating them. This CDR3 region has 11 residues. Written as DNA, the CDR3 is TGTGCCAGCAGTTTAGTTGGAGAGCAGTACTTC. Its translation is CASSLVGEQYF.

J is TRBJ1-1 and V is TRBV5-1; possible D gene TRBD1, 6 bases. The germline CDR1 and CDR2 sequences are SGHRS and YFSETQ. The V and J ends lost 4 bases and 1 base respectively, with 11 bases between them. The CDR3 has 14 residues. In DNA, the CDR3 is TGCGCCAGCAGCCAAACAGGGTCGAACACTGAAGCTTTCTTT. Translating it yields CASSQTGSNTEAFF.

This clonotype was counted many times. J is TRBJ1-4 and V is TRBV6-5; no firm D call. Trimming removed 6 bases from V and 8 bases from J, with 13 bases in between. CDR3 length: 13 residues. Germline lookup yields CDR1 MNHEY and CDR2 SVGAGI. CDR3 in DNA: TGTGCCAGCAGCTCACCCTTTGGAGAAAAACTGTTTTTT. It codes for CASSSPFGEKLFF.

The V and J genes are TRBV12-3 or TRBV12-4 and TRBJ1-1; D is unclear. CDR3 size: 13 residues. V was cut by 2 bases and J by 0 bases, with 4 bases left in between. The CDR3 reads CASSLWMNTEAFF. The CDR3, as DNA: TGTGCCAGCAGTTTATGGATGAACACTGAAGCTTTCTTT.

This clonotype showed up just a few times. The chain employs TRBV28 and TRBJ2-4, with D maybe TRBD1 (5 bases). Trimming left V 3 bases short and J 0 bases short, with 18 bases between. The germline V gene has CDR1 MDHEN and CDR2 SYDVKM. This CDR3 has 18 residues. CDR3 nucleotides: TGTGCCAGCAGTTTTTTTAGCATATTAAGGGGAGCCAAAAACATTCAGTACTTC. Translation gives CASSFFSILRGAKNIQYF. Drawing the rest from reference TRBV28 and TRBJ2-4, the complete variable domain is DVKVTQSSRYLVKRTGEKVFLECVQDMDHENMFWYRQDPGLGLRLIYFSYDVKMKEKGDIPEGYSVSREKKERFSLILESASTNQTSMYLCASSFFSILRGAKNIQYFGAGTRLSVL.

The table lists this clonotype with a few counts. The V gene is TRBV27, the J gene TRBJ1-1; unclear D gene. Trimming removed 3 bases from V and 0 bases from J, with 5 bases in between. Germline assignment: CDR1 MNHEY and CDR2 SMNVEV (reference sequence). The CDR3 is 13 residues long. CDR3 sequence reads: CASSFSLNTEAFF. The CDR3 nucleotides are TGTGCCAGCAGTTTCAGCTTGAACACTGAAGCTTTCTTT.

This clonotype was detected many times. The J gene is TRBJ1-1, the V gene TRBV6-5; D call uncertain. The germline CDR1 and CDR2 sequences are MNHEY and SVGAGI. V lost 2 bases to trimming and J lost 1 base, with 5 bases between them. The CDR3 is 13 amino acids. The CDR3 DNA follows: TGTGCCAGCAGTTACGGCAGGAACACTGAAGCTTTCTTT. This sequence encodes CASSYGRNTEAFF.

This clonotype was picked up a small number of times. This rearrangement joins TRBV12-3 or TRBV12-4 to TRBJ1-6, with TRBD1 matching over 8 bases. The CDR3 extends over 14 amino acids. The junction had 6 bases not matched to a gene; V was cut back by 7 bases and J by 7 bases. The CDR3 loop reads CASTTTGGNSPLHF. CDR3 nucleotide sequence: TGTGCCAGCACCACCACAGGGGGGAATTCACCCCTCCACTTT.

The table lists this clonotype with many counts. CDR3 sequence: CASSSPGRGYNEQFF. CDR3 nucleotides: TGTGCCAGCAGCAGCCCAGGCAGGGGATACAATGAGCAGTTCTTC. The rearrangement links TRBV12-3 or TRBV12-4 to TRBJ2-1; tentative D call: TRBD1 (6 bases). The CDR3 runs 15 residues. V was cut by 6 bases and J by 4 bases, with 16 bases left in between.

This clonotype was recorded many times. This rearrangement joins TRBV11-2 to TRBJ1-2; TRBD1 might be the D (5 bases). CDR1 is SGHAT and CDR2 is FQNNGV in the germline V gene. Trimming shortened V by 4 bases and J by 0 bases, and 12 bases separated the two germline ends. This CDR3 contains 15 residues. CDR3 sequence (DNA): TGTGCCAGCAGCTCCTTGCAGGGTCCTAACTATGGCTACACCTTC. Its translation is CASSSLQGPNYGYTF.

This clonotype occurred many times. J is TRBJ1-5 and V is TRBV4-1; no clear D. Germline V gene data show CDR1 as MGHRA and CDR2 as YSYEKL. CDR3 length: 14 residues. The V and J ends lost 0 bases and 4 bases respectively, with 7 bases between them. Here the CDR3 reads CASSQEEGNQPQHF. CDR3 bases: TGCGCCAGCAGCCAAGAAGAGGGTAATCAGCCCCAGCATTTT.

This clonotype has a count of ten or more. The J gene is TRBJ2-1, the V gene TRBV2; no reliable D call. This CDR3 contains 12 residues. Trimming took 2 bases from V and 8 from J, leaving 7 bases between them. The germline V gene encodes CDR1 SNHLY and CDR2 FYNNEI. Here the CDR3 DNA reads TGTGCCAGCAGTGAACAGCTTGATGAGCAGTTCTTC. As protein: CASSEQLDEQFF.